The clone carrying this T cell receptor (beta chain) was found a few times. This record belongs to a study of regulatory T cells in long-lasting Graves disease. The TCR beta library used iRepertoire HTBI primers with Arm-PCR amplification of CDR3. Via MiXCR, TCRdb re-called the multiplex PCR reads, giving one row per CDR3 protein. In the table there are approximately 690,000 distinct CDR3 sequences, roughly 30% of which are singletons. The time point was: persistent/refractory GD, antithyroid drugs over 5 years with positive TRAb. Making the TCR library involved RNA that had been extracted from PBMCs. The CDR3 covers 14 residues. Trimming removed 1 base from V and 0 bases from J, with 7 bases in between. Germline V gene sequence: CDR1 GTSNPN, CDR2 SVGIG (reference sequence).

This sequence originates from a female donor with Graves disease. Here the sequenced sample was peripheral blood mononuclear cells (PBMCs), taken when the disease was refractory, from a patient treated with antithyroid drugs. The V gene is TRBV30, the J gene TRBJ1-5; unclear D gene. The CDR3 sequence is CAWSDGDSNQPQHF. In DNA, the CDR3 is TGTGCCTGGAGTGACGGTGATAGCAATCAGCCCCAGCATTTT.